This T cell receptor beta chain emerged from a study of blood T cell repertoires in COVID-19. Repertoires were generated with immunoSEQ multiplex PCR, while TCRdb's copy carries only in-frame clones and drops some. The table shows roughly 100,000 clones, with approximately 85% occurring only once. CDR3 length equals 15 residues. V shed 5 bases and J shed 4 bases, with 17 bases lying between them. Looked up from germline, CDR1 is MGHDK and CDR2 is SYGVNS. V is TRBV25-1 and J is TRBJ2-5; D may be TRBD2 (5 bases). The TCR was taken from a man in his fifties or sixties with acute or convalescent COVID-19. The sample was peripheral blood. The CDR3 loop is CASSPRSGSGETQYF. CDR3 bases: TGTGCCAGCAGTCCGCGAAGCGGCTCAGGAGAGACCCAGTACTTC.